A single sample is the source of the 22 T cell receptor beta chains below, sequenced in a study of prognosis after radiotherapy for stage I lung cancer. With two-round multiplex PCR, TCR beta CDR3 sequences were amplified from genomic DNA. Primers specific to each TRBV and TRBJ gene were used in first-round PCR. A single record per CDR3 protein comes from TCRdb applying MiXCR to the multiplex PCR reads. The sample lists roughly 20,000 distinct CDR3 sequences, 35% to 45% occurring once. The starting material was PBMCs, obtained before or after stereotactic body radiation therapy (not recorded which). These receptors were obtained from a donor of 50 years or more with non-small cell lung cancer.

This clonotype was seen more than once but under ten times. Since a far larger clone is one base different, this is likely a read error. This chain links TRBV6-1 with TRBJ2-2, with 8 nucleotides matching TRBD2. This CDR3 spans 17 amino acids. V was clipped by 5 bases and J by 1 base; unmatched bases: 9. Germline CDR1 is MNHNS and CDR2 is SASEGT. The CDR3 region is CASSWTSWSLNTGELFF. As DNA, the CDR3 is TGTGCCAGCAGTTGGACTAGCTGGAGTTTGAACACCGGGGAGCTGTTTTTT.

About this clonotype: A much bigger clone sits one base away, suggesting this may be a read error. The chain combines TRBV10-3 with TRBJ2-1; 12 bases map to TRBD2. The J call may be wrong; the DNA end is better matched by TRBJ2-5. Per germline, CDR1 ENHRY and CDR2 SYGVKD. CDR3 length: 16 residues. This CDR3 reads CAISEGTSGYQGTQYF. CDR3 bases: TGTGCCATCAGTGAAGGGACTAGCGGGTACCAAGGGACCCAGTACTTC.

This clonotype showed up many times. V usage is TRBV12-3 or TRBV12-4 and J usage is TRBJ2-5; tentatively, D is TRBD1 (5 bases). This CDR3 comprises 12 residues. The germline V and J ends were trimmed by 5 bases and 4 bases, with 8 bases remaining between them. The DNA for the CDR3 is TGTGCCAGCAGTGTTCAGGGAGAGACCCAGTACTTC. As protein: CASSVQGETQYF.

CDR3 in DNA: TGTGCCAGCAGCTCACTGGGAGTTGGAGAGACCTACGAGCAGTACTTC. Protein: CASSSLGVGETYEQYF. The chain recombines TRBV12-3 or TRBV12-4 with TRBJ2-7, with a possible D match to TRBD2 (5 bases). V shed 6 bases and J shed 2 bases, with 20 bases lying between them. The CDR3 loop spans 16 amino acids.

This clonotype was seen ten or more times. The chain is built from TRBV5-6 and TRBJ2-3; 7 bases match TRBD2. The V and J ends lost 0 bases and 1 base, in that order; junction bases with no gene match: 8. Germline assignment: CDR1 SGHDT and CDR2 YYEEEE. The CDR3 is 17 amino acids. DNA for the CDR3: TGTGCCAGCAGCTTGGGCTTGGGGGAGGGCGGCACAGATACGCAGTATTTT. Translating gives CASSLGLGEGGTDTQYF.

The chain joins TRBV5-1 to TRBJ2-1, with 9 bases matching TRBD1. The CDR3 extends over 16 amino acids. V lost 4 bases and J lost 3; bases outside the gene matches: 8. The germline gives CDR1 SGHRS, CDR2 YFSETQ. In nucleotides, the CDR3 is TGCGCCAGCAGCCTACAGGGGGCCCGGGACTACAATGAGCAGTTCTTC. Protein product: CASSLQGARDYNEQFF.

This clonotype was seen many times. J is TRBJ2-1 and V is TRBV6-2 or TRBV6-3; the match to TRBD2 covers 9 bases. V shed 6 bases, J shed 2 bases, and the junction held 8 bases outside the gene matches. There are 16 residues in the CDR3. Germline V lookup: CDR1 MNHEY, CDR2 SVGEGT. The CDR3 coding sequence is TGTGCCAGCAGCAGCAACCTAGCGGGAACCTACAATGAGCAGTTCTTC. This gives the protein CASSSNLAGTYNEQFF.

This clonotype was found many times. This chain connects TRBV6-1 to TRBJ2-1, with D perhaps given as TRBD1 or TRBD2 (5 bases each). V was cut by 5 bases and J by 10 bases, with 12 bases left in between. Germline V CDR1 and CDR2: MNHNS, SASEGT. The CDR3 is 12 amino acids. CDR3 nucleotide sequence: TGTGCCAGCAGTCGGGACCGCCTGGAGCAGTTCTTC. It is translated as CASSRDRLEQFF.

The chain couples TRBV6-5 to TRBJ1-1; possible D gene TRBD1, 5 bases. Trimming cost V 4 bases and J 7 bases, with 13 bases left between them. This CDR3 is 13 amino acids long. From germline, CDR1 is MNHEY and CDR2 SVGAGI. As DNA, the CDR3 is TGTGCCAGCAGTTCTAGTAGACAGCTTGAAGCTTTCTTT. Its protein is CASSSSRQLEAFF.

This clonotype was seen more than once but under ten times. A much larger clone sits a single nucleotide away, making a read error possible. The chain uses TRBV19 and TRBJ1-1; a weak D match, TRBD1 (6 bases). Per the germline V gene, CDR1 is LNHDA and CDR2 is SQIVND (reference sequence). This CDR3 spans 13 amino acids. CDR3 sequence: CASSSYRDTGAFF. In nucleotides, the CDR3 is TGTGCCAGTAGTAGTTACAGGGACACTGGAGCTTTCTTT.

The chain is built from TRBV4-2 and TRBJ2-4, with TRBD2 matching over 13 bases. V shed 0 bases, J shed 1 base, and the junction held 12 bases outside the gene matches. The CDR3 consists of 21 residues. Germline loops: CDR1 LGHNA, CDR2 YNFKEQ. CDR3 coding DNA: TGTGCCAGCAGCCAAGATGAAGGACTAGCGGGAGAGGTTCGGGCCAAAAACATTCAGTACTTC. Residues: CASSQDEGLAGEVRAKNIQYF.

Concerning this clonotype: A much bigger clone sits one base away, suggesting this may be a read error. The chain couples TRBV6-1 to TRBJ2-3; 9 bases fit TRBD2. CDR3 length: 11 amino acids. Germline V gene lookup returns CDR1 MNHNS and CDR2 SASEGT. The CDR3 is CASLAGDAQYF. The CDR3 DNA reads TGTGCCAGCTTAGCGGGAGATGCGCAGTATTTT.

This clonotype has ten or more counts. This chain uses TRBV10-3 with TRBJ2-3, with D maybe TRBD2 (5 bases). Trimming removed 6 bases at V and 0 bases at J, with 10 bases between. The V gene's germline CDR1 is ENHRY and CDR2 SYGVKD. The CDR3 consists of 14 residues. CDR3 DNA sequence: TGTGCCATCAGGGTGGGAGCTAGCACAGATACGCAGTATTTT. This sequence encodes CAIRVGASTDTQYF.

This clonotype has at least ten counts. The chain combines TRBV3-1 with TRBJ2-3, with D perhaps matching TRBD1 (5 bases). V lost 1 base, J lost 4 bases, and 6 bases lay in between. Germline CDR1 is LGHDT and CDR2 is YNNKEL (reference sequence). This CDR3 is 13 amino acids long. CDR3 nucleotides: TGTGCCAGCAGCCAAGCAGGGTCAGATACGCAGTATTTT. Its translation is CASSQAGSDTQYF.

Regarding this clonotype: Without the conserved terminal phenylalanine or tryptophan, this CDR3 likely stems from a read error. The chain carries TRBV24-1 and TRBJ2-1; the D gene is possibly TRBD2 (6 bases). Germline V gene data show CDR1 as KGHDR and CDR2 as SFDVKD. With 8 bases removed from V and 5 bases from J, the gap between germline ends came to 15 bases. This CDR3 has 14 amino acids. The CDR3 DNA is TGTGCCACCATTCCCCGGACTAACAACAATGAGCAGTTCCTC. Its translation: CATIPRTNNNEQFL.

The chain recombines TRBV20-1 with TRBJ2-3; D perhaps matches TRBD2 (6 bases). Trimming left V 6 bases short and J 2 bases short, with 18 bases between. Germline V gives CDR1 DFQATT, CDR2 SNEGSKA (reference sequence). The CDR3 runs to 15 residues. CDR3 residues: CSAREASDVTDTQYF. CDR3 in DNA: TGCAGTGCGCGAGAGGCTAGCGACGTCACAGATACGCAGTATTTT.

This clonotype was seen ten or more times. V is TRBV7-2 and J is TRBJ2-5; the D is unclear. With 7 bases removed from V and 2 bases from J, the gap between germline ends came to 14 bases. CDR1 is SGHTA and CDR2 is FQGNSA in the germline V gene. The CDR3 covers 14 residues. Here the CDR3 reads CASTPTRVQETQYF. CDR3 coding DNA: TGTGCCAGCACCCCGACCCGGGTACAAGAGACCCAGTACTTC.

This clonotype has at least ten counts. DNA for the CDR3: TGCAGTGCTAGAGGGCAGGGGGCTTATTATGGCTACACCTTC. Amino acid sequence: CSARGQGAYYGYTF. The chain combines TRBV20-1 with TRBJ1-2, with 8 bases lining up with TRBD1. J lost 5 bases, V lost 1 base, and 6 bases had no gene match. Germline values: CDR1 DFQATT, CDR2 SNEGSKA (reference sequence). The CDR3 is 14 residues long.

As concerns this clonotype: With only one base between it and a far larger clone, this is likely a read error. This chain uses TRBV6-4 with TRBJ2-1; either TRBD1 or TRBD2 may supply D (5 bases each). This CDR3 region has 16 residues. Germline lookup yields CDR1 MRHNA and CDR2 SNTAGT. DNA of the CDR3: TGTGCCAGCAGTTACTCGAATGCCAGGGTGGGGACTGAGCAGTTCTTC. Translation gives CASSYSNARVGTEQFF.

As for this clonotype: Only one base separates this from a far larger clonotype, so it likely reflects a read error. The rearrangement joins TRBV6-9 to TRBJ2-7; TRBD1 might be the D (5 bases). Germline CDR1 reads MNHGY; CDR2 reads SVAAGI. V was pared by 2 bases and J by 2 bases, with 7 bases between. This CDR3 is built from 13 residues. The CDR3 spells CASSYRQTYEQYF. CDR3 bases: TGTGCCAGCAGTTATAGACAGACCTACGAGCAGTACTTC.

This clonotype was observed many times. The V call is TRBV28, the J call TRBJ1-5; 9 bases agree with TRBD1. Trimming at V came to 9 bases and at J to 5 bases, leaving 8 bases not matched to a gene. CDR3 length equals 14 residues. Germline V gene sequence: CDR1 MDHEN, CDR2 SYDVKM. The CDR3 coding sequence is TGTGCCAGTTTTGGACAGGGGACTTATCAGCCCCAGCATTTT. This sequence encodes CASFGQGTYQPQHF.

This clonotype was seen repeatedly, ten times or more. The chain has TRBV19 and TRBJ1-5; possibly TRBD1 for D (6 bases). Per germline, CDR1 LNHDA and CDR2 SQIVND (reference sequence). V gave up 0 bases and J gave up 0 bases, with 15 bases separating them. The CDR3 runs 18 residues. The CDR3 is CASSIESGGKNSNQPQHF. The CDR3 DNA is TGTGCCAGTAGTATAGAATCGGGGGGCAAGAATAGCAATCAGCCCCAGCATTTT. The entire variable domain, with the rest obtained from reference TRBV19 and TRBJ1-5, is as follows: DGGITQSPKYLFRKEGQNVTLSCEQNLNHDAMYWYRQDPGQGLRLIYYSQIVNDFQKGDIAEGYSVSREKKESFPLTVTSAQKNPTAFYLCASSIESGGKNSNQPQHFGDGTRLSIL.